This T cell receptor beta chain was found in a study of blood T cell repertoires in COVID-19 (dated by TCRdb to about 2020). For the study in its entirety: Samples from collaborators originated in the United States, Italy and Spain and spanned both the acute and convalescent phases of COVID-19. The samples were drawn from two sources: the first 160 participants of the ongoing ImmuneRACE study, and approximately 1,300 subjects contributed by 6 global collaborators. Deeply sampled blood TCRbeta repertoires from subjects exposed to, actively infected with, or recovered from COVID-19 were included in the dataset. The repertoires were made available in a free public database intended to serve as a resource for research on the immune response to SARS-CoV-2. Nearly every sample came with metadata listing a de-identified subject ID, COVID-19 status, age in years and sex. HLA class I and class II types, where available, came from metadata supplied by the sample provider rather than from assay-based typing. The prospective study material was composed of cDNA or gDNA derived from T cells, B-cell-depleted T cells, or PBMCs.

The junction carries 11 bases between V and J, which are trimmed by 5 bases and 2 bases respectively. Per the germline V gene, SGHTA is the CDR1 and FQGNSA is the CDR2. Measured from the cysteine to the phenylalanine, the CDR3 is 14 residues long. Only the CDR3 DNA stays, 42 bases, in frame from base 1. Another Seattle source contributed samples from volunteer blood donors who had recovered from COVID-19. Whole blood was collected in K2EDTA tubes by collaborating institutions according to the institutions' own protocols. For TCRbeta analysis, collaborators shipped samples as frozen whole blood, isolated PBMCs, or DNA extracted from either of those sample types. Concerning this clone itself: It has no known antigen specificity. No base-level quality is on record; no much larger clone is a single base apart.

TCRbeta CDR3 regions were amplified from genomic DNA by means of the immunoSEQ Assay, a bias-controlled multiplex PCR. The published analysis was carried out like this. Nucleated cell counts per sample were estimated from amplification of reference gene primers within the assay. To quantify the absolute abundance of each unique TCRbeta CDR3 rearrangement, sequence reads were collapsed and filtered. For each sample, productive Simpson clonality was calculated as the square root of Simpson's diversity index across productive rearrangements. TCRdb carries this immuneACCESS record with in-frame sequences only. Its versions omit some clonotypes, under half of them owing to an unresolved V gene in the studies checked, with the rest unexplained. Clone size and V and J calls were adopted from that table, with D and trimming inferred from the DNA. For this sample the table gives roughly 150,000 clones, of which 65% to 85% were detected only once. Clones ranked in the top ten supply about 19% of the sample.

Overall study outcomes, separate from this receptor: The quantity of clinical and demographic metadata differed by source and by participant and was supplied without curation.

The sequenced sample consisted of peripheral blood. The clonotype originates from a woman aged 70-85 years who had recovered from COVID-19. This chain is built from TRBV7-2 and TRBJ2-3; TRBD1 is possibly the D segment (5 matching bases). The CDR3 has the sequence CASSTPGNTDTQYF. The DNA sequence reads TGTGCCAGCAGCACCCCAGGGAACACAGATACGCAGTATTTT.